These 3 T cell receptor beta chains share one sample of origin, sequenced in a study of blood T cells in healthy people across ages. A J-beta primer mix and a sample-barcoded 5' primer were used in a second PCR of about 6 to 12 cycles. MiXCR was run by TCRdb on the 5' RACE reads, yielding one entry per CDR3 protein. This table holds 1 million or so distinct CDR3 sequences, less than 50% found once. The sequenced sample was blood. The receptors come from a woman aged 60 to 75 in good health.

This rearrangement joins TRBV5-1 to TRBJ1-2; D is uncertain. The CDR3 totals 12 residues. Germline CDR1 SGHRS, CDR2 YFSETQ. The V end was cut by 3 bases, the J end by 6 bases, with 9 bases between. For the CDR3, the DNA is TGCGCCAGCAGCTACGGACGTGATGGCTACACCTTC. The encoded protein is CASSYGRDGYTF.

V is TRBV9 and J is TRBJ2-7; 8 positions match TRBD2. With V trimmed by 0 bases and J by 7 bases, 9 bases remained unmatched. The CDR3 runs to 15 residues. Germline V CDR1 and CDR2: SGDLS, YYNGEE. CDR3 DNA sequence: TGTGCCAGCAGCGTAGATGGACTAGCTTCCGATGAGCAGTACTTC. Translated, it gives CASSVDGLASDEQYF.

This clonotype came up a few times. CDR3 in DNA: TGTGCCAGCAGCCCTCCGGAGGGGCCCTCCTTCTACGAGCAGTACTTC. Translation: CASSPPEGPSFYEQYF. The V gene is TRBV7-6, the J gene TRBJ2-7; TRBD2 might be the D (6 bases). V lost 5 bases, J lost 3 bases, and 20 bases lay in between. The germline V gene encodes CDR1 SGHVS and CDR2 FNYEAQ. The CDR3 has 16 residues.